Each of the 21 T cell receptor beta chains below was sequenced from the same sample in a study of cytomegalovirus exposure and HLA in healthy donors (dated by TCRdb to 2016 to 2017). The library came from the immunoSEQ multiplex PCR assay. For the multiplex PCR, a mixture combining 60 forward primers for TCR Vbeta segments and 13 reverse primers for TCR Jbeta segments was used. What TCRdb holds here is the immuneACCESS table cut down to in-frame rearrangements. Part of the clones is not present; checked against another copy, under half of the missing clones reflect an unresolved V gene, and the others are unexplained. In this sample the table shows 200,000 to 300,000 clones, 82% of which occur a single time. Together, the top ten hold 5.4% of the sample. The sample was PBMCs. The receptors stem from a woman aged 35 to 49 in good health and CMV-seropositive.

The chain employs TRBV11-3 and TRBJ1-4, with a weak D call TRBD1 (6 bases). Germline CDR1 SGHNT, CDR2 YENEEA. V dropped 5 bases and J dropped 5 bases, with 24 bases sitting between them. This CDR3 contains 18 residues. DNA for the CDR3: TGTGCCAGCAGCCCCGGACAGTGGAAGGGTCAGGACAATGAAAAACTGTTTTTT. Its translation: CASSPGQWKGQDNEKLFF.

The rearrangement links TRBV19 to TRBJ1-5; TRBD1 matches 8 bases. Germline CDR1 LNHDA, CDR2 SQIVND (reference sequence). J was trimmed by 0 bases and V by 10 bases; bases with no gene match: 8. The CDR3 loop spans 15 amino acids. CDR3 sequence: CATRTGPYSNQPQHF. The CDR3 DNA follows: TGTGCCACCCGGACAGGGCCTTATAGCAATCAGCCCCAGCATTTT. Complete variable domain (other parts from reference TRBV19 and TRBJ1-5): DGGITQSPKYLFRKEGQNVTLSCEQNLNHDAMYWYRQDPGQGLRLIYYSQIVNDFQKGDIAEGYSVSREKKESFPLTVTSAQKNPTAFYLCATRTGPYSNQPQHFGDGTRLSIL.

This clone has only a few counts. This sequence joins TRBV19 and TRBJ2-3; TRBD1 matches at 9 bases. The J segment lost 1 base and the V segment lost 5 bases, leaving 7 bases of the junction unmatched. This CDR3 region has 16 residues. Germline V gene lookup returns CDR1 LNHDA and CDR2 SQIVND (reference sequence). The CDR3 loop is CASSFLRDRGTDTQYF. DNA of the CDR3: TGTGCCAGTAGTTTCCTCCGGGACAGGGGCACAGATACGCAGTATTTT. Full variable domain (rest looked up from reference TRBV19 and TRBJ2-3): DGGITQSPKYLFRKEGQNVTLSCEQNLNHDAMYWYRQDPGQGLRLIYYSQIVNDFQKGDIAEGYSVSREKKESFPLTVTSAQKNPTAFYLCASSFLRDRGTDTQYFGPGTRLTVL.

This chain links TRBV2 with TRBJ1-5; TRBD1 aligns across 7 bases. This CDR3 has 17 amino acids. The V gene end was trimmed by 6 bases and the J gene end by 3 bases; junction bases not matched to a gene: 14. CDR1 is SNHLY, CDR2 FYNNEI, per germline. DNA for the CDR3: TGTGCCAGCAGGGGCCAGCTGGGACAGCCTTTCAATCAGCCCCAGCATTTT. Translation: CASRGQLGQPFNQPQHF.

The chain recombines TRBV6-1 with TRBJ2-7, with TRBD1 matching over 8 bases. The germline gives CDR1 MNHNS, CDR2 SASEGT. The CDR3 consists of 15 residues. J gave up 2 bases and V 3 bases, and 6 bases lay outside the gene matches. The CDR3 is CASSEPGQVTYEQYF. The CDR3 nucleotides read TGTGCCAGCAGTGAGCCGGGACAGGTGACCTACGAGCAGTACTTC.

The J gene is TRBJ2-5, the V gene TRBV14, with TRBD2 as a possible D gene (6 bases). The CDR3 has 16 residues. Looked up from germline, CDR1 is SGHDN and CDR2 is FVKESK. Between the trimmed V and J ends, which lost 5 bases and 2 bases, there was a span of 18 bases. The CDR3 here is CASSFRASGFQETQYF. The CDR3 nucleotides are TGTGCCAGCAGCTTTCGAGCCAGCGGGTTTCAAGAGACCCAGTACTTC.

This clone was seen a single time. V is TRBV4-1 and J is TRBJ2-1; tentatively, D is TRBD2 (5 bases). Germline lookup yields CDR1 MGHRA and CDR2 YSYEKL. Trimming cost V 6 bases and J 5 bases, with 17 bases left between them. This CDR3 comprises 15 residues. The DNA of the CDR3 is TGCGCCAGCAGTCTCCTCGGACTCCCCAACAATGAGCAGTTCTTC. Its translation: CASSLLGLPNNEQFF.

The chain employs TRBV14 and TRBJ1-2; 7 nucleotides line up with TRBD1. The V and J ends lost 6 bases and 8 bases, in that order; junction bases with no gene match: 6. The CDR3 covers 12 residues. The germline gives CDR1 SGHDN, CDR2 FVKESK. The CDR3 protein is CASSHRGRGYTF. The CDR3 region has the DNA TGTGCCAGCAGTCACAGGGGACGCGGCTACACCTTC.

The gene calls are TRBV7-2 and TRBJ1-5; TRBD1 aligns across 7 bases. The CDR3 length is 16 residues. The junction had 9 bases not matched to a gene; V was cut back by 1 base and J by 6 bases. From germline, CDR1 is SGHTA and CDR2 FQGNSA. CDR3 in amino acids: CASSLGVQGSGQPQHF. The CDR3, as DNA: TGTGCCAGCAGCTTAGGGGTACAGGGGTCGGGTCAGCCCCAGCATTTT.

This chain uses TRBV19 with TRBJ1-4; D not certain. Trimming removed 3 bases at V and 0 bases at J, with 8 bases between. CDR1 is LNHDA and CDR2 is SQIVND in the germline V gene (reference sequence). The CDR3 length is 15 residues. The CDR3 DNA is TGTGCCAGTAGTATCCTTCTTGCAACTAATGAAAAACTGTTTTTT. Translating it yields CASSILLATNEKLFF.

The table lists this clone with a few counts. J is TRBJ1-1 and V is TRBV20-1, with D possibly being TRBD1 (5 bases). The length of the CDR3 is 11 residues. CDR1 DFQATT and CDR2 SNEGSKA come from the germline V gene (reference sequence). CDR3 loop: CVPGVNTEAFF. The CDR3 DNA is TGCGTTCCGGGGGTGAACACTGAAGCTTTCTTT.

This CDR3 is CAWSGDWEHTGELFF. The DNA for the CDR3 is TGTGCCTGGAGTGGGGACTGGGAACACACCGGGGAGCTGTTTTTT. The V call is TRBV30, the J call TRBJ2-2; D may be TRBD2 (6 bases). This CDR3 region has 15 residues. Trimming shortened V by 1 base and J by 3 bases, and 12 bases separated the two germline ends. Germline V CDR1 and CDR2: GTSNPN, SVGIG (reference sequence).

The rearrangement joins TRBV7-9 to TRBJ2-7; TRBD1 agrees at 7 bases. The germline V gene has CDR1 SEHNR and CDR2 FQNEAQ (reference sequence). Trimming cost V 6 bases and J 4 bases; bases outside gene matches: 12. The CDR3 sequence is 15 residues long. CDR3 DNA: TGTGCCAGCAGGAAGGGGGCTAAGGTCGGGTACGAGCAGTACTTC. It translates to CASRKGAKVGYEQYF.

The V gene is TRBV9, the J gene TRBJ2-3; D might be TRBD2 (5 bases). Between the trimmed V and J ends, which lost 3 bases and 6 bases, there was a span of 14 bases. Germline-derived CDR1 and CDR2 are SGDLS and YYNGEE. The CDR3 is made up of 14 amino acids. The CDR3 region has the DNA TGTGCCAGCAGCGCCGATATGGAGGCCGATACGCAGTATTTT. Protein product: CASSADMEADTQYF.

This chain uses TRBV19 with TRBJ1-1; TRBD1 matches 10 bases. The V gene end was trimmed by 6 bases and the J gene end by 3 bases; junction bases not matched to a gene: 10. The CDR3 is 16 residues long. The germline CDR1 and CDR2 sequences are LNHDA and SQIVND (reference sequence). The CDR3 reads CASSPSTGGLYTEAFF. The CDR3 DNA sequence: TGTGCCAGTAGCCCTTCGACAGGGGGCCTGTACACTGAAGCTTTCTTT.

This rearrangement joins TRBV4-2 to TRBJ1-4, with D perhaps TRBD1 (5 bases). The V end lost 4 bases, the J end lost 7 bases, and 16 bases lay between the germline ends. The length of the CDR3 is 15 residues. Germline V CDR1 and CDR2: LGHNA, YNFKEQ. DNA for the CDR3: TGTGCCAGCAGCCCCGCGGGAGGGGAGGCTGAAAAACTGTTTTTT. Translated, it gives CASSPAGGEAEKLFF.

The chain couples TRBV11-1 to TRBJ2-6, with D unclear. CDR1 SGHAT and CDR2 FQDESV come from the germline V gene (reference sequence). The V and J ends lost 4 bases and 0 bases respectively, with 7 bases between them. This CDR3 has 15 residues. The CDR3 protein is CASSSQISGANVLTF. CDR3 DNA: TGTGCCAGCAGCTCTCAGATCTCTGGGGCCAACGTCCTGACTTTC.

This chain links TRBV6-1 with TRBJ1-3; D unresolved. The CDR3 has 12 amino acids. CDR1 and CDR2 (germline): MNHNS, SASEGT. Between the trimmed V and J ends, which lost 3 bases and 6 bases, there was a span of 6 bases. The CDR3 DNA sequence: TGTGCCAGCAGTGATCAGGCAAACACCATATATTTT. Encoded protein: CASSDQANTIYF.

The rearrangement links TRBV19 to TRBJ1-2, with 8 bases lining up with TRBD1. The germline V gene encodes CDR1 LNHDA and CDR2 SQIVND (reference sequence). The CDR3 contains 16 residues. After removal of 4 bases from V and 4 bases from J, the junction contained 11 bases not matched to a gene. The CDR3 sequence is CASSTYRTGPLYGYTF. The CDR3 nucleotides are TGTGCCAGTAGTACTTACAGGACAGGGCCCCTCTATGGCTACACCTTC.

The chain combines TRBV7-2 with TRBJ2-3; TRBD1 aligns across 7 bases. The germline CDR1 and CDR2 sequences are SGHTA and FQGNSA. Trimming removed 5 bases from V and 0 bases from J; junction bases left unmatched: 5. The CDR3 sequence is 15 residues long. CDR3: CASSPGQASTDTQYF. The CDR3, as DNA: TGTGCCAGCAGCCCCGGACAGGCCAGCACAGATACGCAGTATTTT.

The chain carries TRBV7-2 and TRBJ2-3, with 13 bases matching TRBD2. V lost 5 bases and J lost 4; bases outside the gene matches: 12. The germline gives CDR1 SGHTA, CDR2 FQGNSA. This CDR3 comprises 18 residues. The CDR3 DNA sequence: TGTGCCAGCAGCGGGGGACTAGCGGGGACCACAGGTCCAGATACGCAGTATTTT. Translation gives CASSGGLAGTTGPDTQYF.